The 23 T cell receptor beta chains reported below all come from one sample, sequenced in a study of T cell repertoires in cytomegalovirus infection. Each CDR3 protein gets one entry after TCRdb re-called the reads with MiXCR. The sample lists some 680,000 distinct CDR3 sequences; 35% were seen once. Sequencing used PBMCs. The source of these receptors is a human donor in good health (CMV status not recorded). Some clones in this sample may be carry-over from other donors' samples.

CDR3 sequence (DNA): TGTGCCAGCAGCGTAGGTAGCGGGGGGTACTATGAGCAGTTCTTC. The encoded protein is CASSVGSGGYYEQFF. The V and J genes are TRBV9 and TRBJ2-1; 10 bases are a match to TRBD2. The germline V gene encodes CDR1 SGDLS and CDR2 YYNGEE. The CDR3 is 15 residues long. J lost 8 bases, V lost 0 bases, and 5 bases had no gene match.

The rearrangement links TRBV9 to TRBJ2-7, with D perhaps TRBD1 (5 bases). Per germline, CDR1 SGDLS and CDR2 YYNGEE. There are 16 residues in the CDR3. Trimming shortened V by 0 bases and J by 0 bases, and 13 bases separated the two germline ends. The CDR3 sequence: CASSVGGQGDSYEQYF. The CDR3 DNA reads TGTGCCAGCAGCGTAGGGGGTCAGGGTGACTCCTACGAGCAGTACTTC.

This clonotype occurred many times. The chain is built from TRBV20-1 and TRBJ1-2; D gene unclear. The CDR3 contains 12 residues. V lost 2 bases to trimming and J lost 7 bases, with 11 bases between them. Germline CDR1 and CDR2: DFQATT and SNEGSKA (reference sequence). In DNA form, the CDR3 reads TGCAGTGCTAGACAGCGCGGGTTTGGCTACACCTTC. Residues: CSARQRGFGYTF.

The V gene is TRBV28, the J gene TRBJ2-7, with TRBD1 identical over 9 bases. Germline V gene data show CDR1 as MDHEN and CDR2 as SYDVKM. The CDR3 loop spans 16 amino acids. V lost 10 bases to trimming and J lost 7 bases; unmatched junction nucleotides: 20. CDR3 in amino acids: CATSSYDRGLTGEQYF. CDR3 bases: TGTGCCACCAGCAGTTACGACAGGGGGTTGACGGGGGAGCAGTACTTC.

CDR3 amino acids: CASSQEGSGVNEKLFF. CDR3 nucleotides: TGTGCCAGCAGCCAAGAAGGGTCAGGGGTGAATGAAAAACTGTTTTTT. This chain joins TRBV4-2 and TRBJ1-4; D possibly corresponds to TRBD1 (6 bases). Trimming removed 0 bases at V and 5 bases at J, with 13 bases between. This CDR3 contains 16 residues. Germline CDR1 LGHNA, CDR2 YNFKEQ.

CDR3 in amino acids: CASSSSRGPYEQYF. CDR3 nucleotides: TGTGCCAGCAGTTCTAGCAGGGGGCCCTACGAGCAGTACTTC. The chain joins TRBV12-3 or TRBV12-4 to TRBJ2-7; 8 bases align to TRBD1. V dropped 4 bases and J dropped 2; count of bases not matched to a gene: 4. This CDR3 spans 14 amino acids.

The genes are TRBV28 and TRBJ1-1; weak D call: TRBD1 (5 bases). Between the trimmed V and J ends, which lost 5 bases and 3 bases, there was a span of 16 bases. This CDR3 spans 15 amino acids. The germline CDR1 and CDR2 sequences are MDHEN and SYDVKM. The CDR3 spells CASSESGRDDTEAFF. In nucleotides, the CDR3 is TGTGCCAGCAGTGAAAGCGGACGGGACGACACTGAAGCTTTCTTT. The complete variable domain, with remaining parts taken from reference TRBV28 and TRBJ1-1, reads DVKVTQSSRYLVKRTGEKVFLECVQDMDHENMFWYRQDPGLGLRLIYFSYDVKMKEKGDIPEGYSVSREKKERFSLILESASTNQTSMYLCASSESGRDDTEAFFGQGTRLTVV.

Comment on this clonotype: Just one base apart from a much larger clone, this may be a read error. The chain carries TRBV11-2 and TRBJ1-4; a weak D match, TRBD1 (6 bases). In germline, CDR1 is SGHAT, CDR2 FQNNGV. The germline V and J ends were trimmed by 1 base and 9 bases, with 6 bases remaining between them. There are 12 residues in the CDR3. The chain's CDR3 is CASSLGGQKLFF. DNA for the CDR3: TGTGCCAGCAGCTTAGGGGGGCAAAAACTGTTTTTT.

A single count supports this clonotype. The chain combines TRBV28 with TRBJ1-6, with D uncertain. Trimming cost V 2 bases and J 9 bases, with 11 bases left between them. The CDR3 sequence is 14 residues long. Germline V lookup: CDR1 MDHEN, CDR2 SYDVKM. The CDR3 DNA sequence: TGTGCCAGCAGTTTAGTGAGTGGAGGTTCACCCCTCCACTTT. This translates into CASSLVSGGSPLHF.

The V and J genes are TRBV19 and TRBJ1-5; D is ambiguous. Germline CDR1 reads LNHDA; CDR2 reads SQIVND (reference sequence). The CDR3 length is 16 residues. V lost 8 bases to trimming and J lost 2 bases, with 19 bases between them. CDR3 DNA: TGTGCCAGTGTATCTGGAGGCGGGGATCGCAATCAGCCCCAGCATTTT. This gives the protein CASVSGGGDRNQPQHF.

The chain joins TRBV7-2 to TRBJ2-3; TRBD2 is a possible D gene (5 bases). Between the trimmed V and J ends, which lost 0 bases and 5 bases, there was a span of 21 bases. CDR3 length: 18 residues. CDR1 and CDR2 from the germline V gene are SGHTA and FQGNSA. CDR3 region: CASSLAVKDGMGEDTQYF. Here the CDR3 DNA reads TGTGCCAGCAGCTTAGCCGTCAAGGACGGAATGGGAGAAGATACGCAGTATTTT.

The chain joins TRBV7-2 to TRBJ2-7; D is possibly TRBD2 (5 bases). Germline V gene sequence: CDR1 SGHTA, CDR2 FQGNSA. The CDR3 spans 12 residues. Trimming cost V 4 bases and J 9 bases, with 13 bases left between them. CDR3 protein: CASSSTYRGQYF. DNA for the CDR3: TGTGCCAGCAGCTCCACTTACCGGGGGCAGTACTTC.

The chain links TRBV24-1 to TRBJ2-1; D is uncertain. Germline lookup yields CDR1 KGHDR and CDR2 SFDVKD. This CDR3 has 12 amino acids. This CDR3 reads CAPATSYNEQFF. Here the CDR3 DNA reads TGTGCGCCAGCTACCTCCTACAATGAGCAGTTCTTC.

This clonotype was detected a few times. The genes are TRBV5-4 and TRBJ2-3; a weak D match, TRBD1 (6 bases). The length of the CDR3 is 16 residues. CDR1 is SGHNT, CDR2 YYREEE, per germline (reference sequence). V lost 0 bases to trimming and J lost 0 bases, with 11 bases between them. The CDR3 loop reads CASSLGGPSSTDTQYF. CDR3 sequence (DNA): TGTGCCAGCAGCTTGGGGGGGCCCTCTAGCACAGATACGCAGTATTTT.

The V call is TRBV28, the J call TRBJ2-4; D is undetermined. V was cut by 5 bases and J by 1 base, with 15 bases left in between. The CDR3 consists of 16 residues. Germline-derived CDR1 and CDR2 are MDHEN and SYDVKM. The CDR3 reads CASSPFLGSAKNIQYF. The CDR3 DNA reads as TGTGCCAGCAGTCCCTTTCTAGGGTCCGCCAAAAACATTCAGTACTTC.

A remark on this clonotype: A read error may explain this, as a much larger clone is one base away. V is TRBV20-1 and J is TRBJ2-1, with 8 positions matching TRBD2. CDR1 and CDR2 from the germline V gene are DFQATT and SNEGSKA (reference sequence). With 4 bases clipped from V and 8 bases from J, the junction kept 13 bases outside the gene matches. The CDR3 runs to 15 residues. The chain's CDR3 is CSANVPASGRYEQFF. CDR3 DNA: TGCAGTGCTAATGTGCCGGCTAGCGGGCGCTATGAGCAGTTCTTC.

The chain employs TRBV24-1 and TRBJ2-2; a weak D match, TRBD1 (6 bases). V was trimmed by 1 base and J by 6 bases, leaving 11 bases between them. The length of the CDR3 is 15 residues. Per germline, CDR1 KGHDR and CDR2 SFDVKD. The CDR3 DNA is TGTGCCACCAGTGATTTACAGGGAGTCCCCGGGGAGCTGTTTTTT. It is translated as CATSDLQGVPGELFF.

The chain is built from TRBV7-2 and TRBJ2-2; D is uncertain. V lost 5 bases and J lost 3, with 10 bases in between. Per the germline V gene, CDR1 is SGHTA and CDR2 is FQGNSA. The CDR3 length is 14 residues. The CDR3 DNA reads as TGTGCCAGCAGCCCTCCTCGAGACACCGGGGAGCTGTTTTTT. It encodes CASSPPRDTGELFF.

The rearrangement links TRBV6-5 to TRBJ1-4; D remains unclear. Trimming shortened V by 2 bases and J by 7 bases, and 11 bases separated the two germline ends. The CDR3 runs to 14 residues. Germline V CDR1 and CDR2: MNHEY, SVGAGI. CDR3 sequence (DNA): TGTGCCAGCAGTTACAGCCTAGACGGTGAAAAACTGTTTTTT. This encodes CASSYSLDGEKLFF.

A few counts support this clonotype. CDR3 bases: TGTGCCAGCAGGCGGACGGGGGGTGCTGAAAAACTGTTTTTT. Its translation: CASRRTGGAEKLFF. The chain combines TRBV28 with TRBJ1-4, with D possibly matching TRBD1 (5 bases). Germline assignment: CDR1 MDHEN and CDR2 SYDVKM. This CDR3 comprises 14 residues. Trimming took 6 bases from V and 7 from J, leaving 15 bases between them.

This clonotype was recorded a few times. J is TRBJ1-1 and V is TRBV20-1, with D hard to call. V was clipped by 0 bases and J by 11 bases, with 7 bases between them. This CDR3 comprises 10 residues. Germline loops: CDR1 DFQATT, CDR2 SNEGSKA (reference sequence). The CDR3 DNA sequence: TGCAGTGCTAGAGATCGCCCGGCTTTCTTT. Translating it yields CSARDRPAFF.

V usage is TRBV27 and J usage is TRBJ1-1, with TRBD1 matching over 8 bases. CDR1 is MNHEY and CDR2 is SMNVEV in the germline V gene (reference sequence). The V gene end was trimmed by 5 bases and the J gene end by 4 bases; junction bases not matched to a gene: 6. The CDR3 has 14 amino acids. The CDR3 region is CASSATGGGTEAFF. CDR3 coding DNA: TGTGCCAGCAGTGCAACAGGGGGTGGCACTGAAGCTTTCTTT.

V and J are TRBV28 and TRBJ1-2, with TRBD1 matching 7 bases. Trimming at V came to 10 bases and at J to 2 bases, leaving 7 bases not matched to a gene. Per germline, CDR1 MDHEN and CDR2 SYDVKM. This CDR3 spans 13 amino acids. CDR3 in DNA: TGTGCCATCGTCGGACAGGAGAACTATGGCTACACCTTC. It specifies CAIVGQENYGYTF.